These 10 T cell receptor beta chains were sequenced from one sample in a study of blood T cells in healthy people across ages. Using a J-beta primer mix together with a sample-barcoded 5' primer, a second PCR was run for roughly 6 to 11 cycles. TCRdb redid the calling of the 5' RACE reads with MiXCR, one entry per CDR3 protein. The sample comprises 1.4 million to 1.5 million distinct CDR3 sequences, around 39% of which are singletons, and 7% to 9.5% rests with the top ten. The specimen sequenced was blood. The receptors were sampled from a woman between 18 and 30 years old in good health.

V is TRBV5-1 and J is TRBJ2-5; no clear D gene. The CDR3 is 14 amino acids. The V gene's germline CDR1 is SGHRS and CDR2 YFSETQ. Trimming left V 4 bases short and J 0 bases short, with 10 bases between. The CDR3 loop is CASSRLGYQETQYF. The CDR3 DNA reads as TGCGCCAGCAGCCGCCTCGGGTACCAAGAGACCCAGTACTTC.

This clonotype showed up just a few times. This sequence joins TRBV4-2 and TRBJ2-1; 10 nucleotides align to TRBD2. This CDR3 contains 17 residues. V lost 1 base to trimming and J lost 4 bases; unmatched junction nucleotides: 7. The germline gives CDR1 LGHNA, CDR2 YNFKEQ. The CDR3 spells CASSQVSSGRMYNEQFF. CDR3 sequence (DNA): TGTGCCAGCAGCCAAGTTTCTAGCGGGAGAATGTACAATGAGCAGTTCTTC.

This clonotype was observed a few times. V and J are TRBV10-3 and TRBJ2-7, with 7 nucleotides matching TRBD2. V lost 3 bases to trimming and J lost 5 bases; unmatched junction nucleotides: 4. The CDR3 runs 13 residues. CDR1 and CDR2 from the germline V gene are ENHRY and SYGVKD. The CDR3 DNA sequence: TGTGCCATCAGTGACTATGGGACTAACGAGCAGTACTTC. This translates into CAISDYGTNEQYF.

The chain carries TRBV20-1 and TRBJ1-2; the D gene is possibly TRBD1 (6 bases). The length of the CDR3 is 11 residues. V dropped 3 bases and J dropped 6 bases, with 8 bases sitting between them. CDR1 is DFQATT, CDR2 SNEGSKA, per germline (reference sequence). The CDR3 DNA reads TGCAGTGCTAGTTACAGGGATGGCTACACCTTC. Translation: CSASYRDGYTF.

The chain combines TRBV28 with TRBJ2-3, with unresolved D. This CDR3 contains 18 residues. Germline V gene data show CDR1 as MDHEN and CDR2 as SYDVKM. Trimming stripped 1 base from V and 5 bases from J, with 22 bases between. The CDR3 loop reads CASSLLNLKDGFGDTQYF. The CDR3, as DNA: TGTGCCAGCAGTTTATTAAATCTTAAGGACGGTTTTGGAGATACGCAGTATTTT.

The chain couples TRBV7-9 to TRBJ2-3; 7 nucleotides match TRBD1. Germline values: CDR1 SEHNR, CDR2 FQNEAQ (reference sequence). After removal of 9 bases from V and 3 bases from J, the junction contained 15 bases not matched to a gene. The CDR3 runs to 16 residues. CDR3 region: CARATGQRKRTDTQYF. Written as DNA, the CDR3 is TGTGCCAGGGCGACGGGACAGAGAAAGAGAACAGATACGCAGTATTTT.

The rearrangement uses TRBV5-6 and TRBJ2-5; 12 bases are a match to TRBD2. Germline V lookup: CDR1 SGHDT, CDR2 YYEEEE. This CDR3 is 17 amino acids long. V lost 2 bases to trimming and J lost 5 bases; unmatched junction nucleotides: 10. The CDR3 DNA is TGTGCCAGCAGCTTCGGTCGACTAGCGGGGGCCACTGAGACCCAGTACTTC. The encoded protein is CASSFGRLAGATETQYF.

The chain joins TRBV5-1 to TRBJ2-1, with TRBD2 matching over 9 bases. Per the germline V gene, CDR1 is SGHRS and CDR2 is YFSETQ. The CDR3 runs to 17 residues. The J segment lost 1 base and the V segment lost 0 bases, leaving 5 bases of the junction unmatched. The CDR3 bases are TGCGCCAGCAGCTTGGTGGTAGCGGGAGTATCCTACAATGAGCAGTTCTTC. Encoded protein: CASSLVVAGVSYNEQFF.

This rearrangement joins TRBV9 to TRBJ1-1; D is unclear. Trimming took 0 bases from V and 1 from J, leaving 19 bases between them. Germline CDR1 is SGDLS and CDR2 is YYNGEE. This CDR3 spans 18 amino acids. The CDR3 sequence is CASSVEPELGLPNTEAFF. Written as DNA, the CDR3 is TGTGCCAGCAGCGTAGAGCCGGAGCTTGGACTTCCGAACACTGAAGCTTTCTTT.

The V gene is TRBV6-6, the J gene TRBJ2-4; possible D gene TRBD2, 5 bases. This CDR3 has 11 residues. V lost 5 bases, J lost 9 bases, and 8 bases lay in between. Germline CDR1 reads MNHNY; CDR2 reads SVGAGI (reference sequence). The CDR3 sequence: CASSTAGIQYF. CDR3 nucleotides: TGTGCCAGCAGTACGGCGGGCATTCAGTACTTC.